These 9 T cell receptor beta chains share one sample of origin, sequenced in a study of cytotoxic CD8 clonotypes in ibrutinib-treated CLL. The data were produced by immunoSEQ multiplex PCR, yet TCRdb's version contains in-frame clones alone and is incomplete. The data contain approximately 91,000 clones, about four fifths of them singletons. Sequenced material: PBMCs, taken after 12 months of ibrutinib treatment. All receptors come from a human donor with chronic lymphocytic leukemia.

This chain joins TRBV28 and TRBJ2-3; the match to TRBD1 covers 7 bases. Germline trimming cut 8 bases from V and 3 bases from J; bases unmatched to any gene: 11. Germline V gene sequence: CDR1 MDHEN, CDR2 SYDVKM. This CDR3 is built from 15 residues. The chain's CDR3 is CASDNRGSGTDTQYF. CDR3 bases: TGTGCCAGCGACAACAGGGGATCTGGGACAGATACGCAGTATTTT.

V gene TRBV7-9 combines with J gene TRBJ2-7; a possible D gene is TRBD2 (5 bases). The CDR3 spans 16 residues. Trimming stripped 1 base from V and 0 bases from J, with 13 bases between. Per germline, CDR1 SEHNR and CDR2 FQNEAQ (reference sequence). CDR3 amino acids: CASSLGRGPSSYEQYF. The CDR3 bases are TGTGCCAGCAGCTTAGGGCGCGGGCCAAGCTCCTACGAGCAGTACTTC. The entire variable domain, with the rest obtained from reference TRBV7-9 and TRBJ2-7, is as follows: DTGVSQNPRHKITKRGQNVTFRCDPISEHNRLYWYRQTLGQGPEFLTYFQNEAQLEKSRLLSDRFSAERPKGSFSTLEIQRTEQGDSAMYLCASSLGRGPSSYEQYFGPGTRLTVT.

The chain recombines TRBV25-1 with TRBJ2-1; D is ambiguous. V lost 1 base to trimming and J lost 5 bases, with 9 bases between them. The CDR3 has 14 amino acids. Germline V gene lookup returns CDR1 MGHDK and CDR2 SYGVNS. The CDR3 region has the DNA TGTGCCAGCAGTGAATCGGTCGCGCACAATGAGCAGTTCTTC. Residues: CASSESVAHNEQFF.

CDR3 residues: CASSEAWLAGAQYF. As DNA, the CDR3 is TGTGCCAGCAGTGAAGCTTGGCTAGCGGGGGCTCAGTACTTC. The chain has TRBV2 and TRBJ2-5; 10 bases line up with TRBD2. Losses at the gene ends were 0 bases for V and 11 bases for J; bases not matched to a gene: 6. This CDR3 spans 14 amino acids. Germline V lookup: CDR1 SNHLY, CDR2 FYNNEI.

CDR3 protein: CASSLGGRGGSEQYF. As DNA, the CDR3 is TGCGCCAGCAGCTTGGGCGGGCGCGGCGGGTCTGAGCAGTACTTC. This chain uses TRBV5-1 with TRBJ2-7, with D maybe TRBD2 (5 bases). V shed 0 bases and J shed 7 bases, with 17 bases lying between them. This CDR3 contains 15 residues. The V gene's germline CDR1 is SGHRS and CDR2 YFSETQ.

V and J are TRBV4-2 and TRBJ2-1; 9 bases match TRBD1. V gave up 3 bases and J gave up 3 bases; unmatched junction bases: 15. The germline V gene encodes CDR1 LGHNA and CDR2 YNFKEQ. This CDR3 comprises 19 residues. The CDR3 spells CASSQSTGTGIPNYNEQFF. In DNA form, the CDR3 reads TGTGCCAGCAGCCAGTCTACCGGGACAGGGATCCCAAACTACAATGAGCAGTTCTTC.

This clone was counted once. The rearrangement uses TRBV6-1 and TRBJ2-1, with D possibly being TRBD2 (6 bases). The CDR3 loop spans 14 amino acids. Germline lookup yields CDR1 MNHNS and CDR2 SASEGT. V gave up 0 bases and J gave up 5 bases, with 8 bases separating them. The CDR3 bases are TGTGCCAGCAGTGAAGCTTGGACTAACAATGAGCAGTTCTTC. Its translation is CASSEAWTNNEQFF.

The chain links TRBV9 to TRBJ2-5; perhaps TRBD2 as D (6 bases). The CDR3 sequence is 16 residues long. Trimming removed 0 bases from V and 4 bases from J, with 16 bases in between. Germline assignment: CDR1 SGDLS and CDR2 YYNGEE. The CDR3 reads CASSVGVGRRGETQYF. The CDR3 DNA reads TGTGCCAGCAGCGTAGGGGTGGGACGGAGGGGAGAGACCCAGTACTTC.

This clone was detected only once. The chain recombines TRBV7-8 with TRBJ1-5, with 7 bases lining up with TRBD1. The CDR3 has 15 amino acids. Germline CDR1 is SGHVS and CDR2 is FQNEAQ. Losses at the gene ends were 7 bases for V and 2 bases for J; bases not matched to a gene: 8. CDR3 loop: CASNRGGRGNQPQHF. CDR3 in DNA: TGTGCCAGCAACAGGGGCGGGAGGGGCAATCAGCCCCAGCATTTT.